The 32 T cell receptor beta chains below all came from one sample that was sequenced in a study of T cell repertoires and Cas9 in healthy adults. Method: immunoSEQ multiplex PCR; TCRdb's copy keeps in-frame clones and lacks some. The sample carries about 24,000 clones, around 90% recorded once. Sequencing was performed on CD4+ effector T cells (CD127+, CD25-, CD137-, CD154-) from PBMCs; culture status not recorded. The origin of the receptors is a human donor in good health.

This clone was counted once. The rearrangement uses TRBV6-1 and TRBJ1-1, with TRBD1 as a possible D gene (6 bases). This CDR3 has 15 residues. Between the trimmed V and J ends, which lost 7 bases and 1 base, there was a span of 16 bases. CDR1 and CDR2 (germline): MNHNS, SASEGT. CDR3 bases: TGTGCCAGCACCCCGAGGACAGATTCGAACACTGAAGCTTTCTTT. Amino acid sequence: CASTPRTDSNTEAFF.

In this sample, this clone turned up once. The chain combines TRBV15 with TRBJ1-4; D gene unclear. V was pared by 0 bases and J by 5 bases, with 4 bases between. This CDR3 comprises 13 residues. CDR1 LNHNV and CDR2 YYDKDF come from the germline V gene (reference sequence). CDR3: CATSRDGNEKLFF. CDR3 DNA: TGTGCCACCAGCAGAGATGGGAATGAAAAACTGTTTTTT.

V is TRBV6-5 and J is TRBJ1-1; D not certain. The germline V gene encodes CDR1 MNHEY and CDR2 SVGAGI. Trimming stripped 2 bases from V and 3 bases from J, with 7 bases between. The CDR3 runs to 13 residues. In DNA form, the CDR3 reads TGTGCCAGCAGTTACCAGGAGTACACTGAAGCTTTCTTT. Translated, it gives CASSYQEYTEAFF.

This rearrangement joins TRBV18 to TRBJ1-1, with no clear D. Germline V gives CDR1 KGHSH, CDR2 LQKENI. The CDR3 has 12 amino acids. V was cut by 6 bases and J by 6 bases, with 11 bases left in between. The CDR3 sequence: CASSLGLPEAFF. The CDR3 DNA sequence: TGTGCCAGCTCCCTCGGTCTCCCTGAAGCTTTCTTT. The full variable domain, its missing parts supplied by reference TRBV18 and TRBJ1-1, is NAGVMQNPRHLVRRRGQEARLRCSPMKGHSHVYWYRQLPEEGLKFMVYLQKENIIDESGMPKERFSAEFPKEGPSILRIQQVVRGDSAAYFCASSLGLPEAFFGQGTRLTVV.

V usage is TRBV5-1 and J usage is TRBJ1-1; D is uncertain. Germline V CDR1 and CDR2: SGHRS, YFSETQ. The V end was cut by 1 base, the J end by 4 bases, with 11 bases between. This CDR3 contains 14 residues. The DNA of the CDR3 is TGCGCCAGCAGCTTGACTGGGGAGGGCACTGAAGCTTTCTTT. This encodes CASSLTGEGTEAFF.

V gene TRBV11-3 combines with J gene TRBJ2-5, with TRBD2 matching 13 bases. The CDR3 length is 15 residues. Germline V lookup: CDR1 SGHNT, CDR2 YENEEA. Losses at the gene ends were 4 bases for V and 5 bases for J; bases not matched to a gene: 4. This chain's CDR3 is CASSSGLAGVETQYF. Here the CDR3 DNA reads TGTGCCAGCAGCTCAGGACTAGCGGGGGTGGAGACCCAGTACTTC.

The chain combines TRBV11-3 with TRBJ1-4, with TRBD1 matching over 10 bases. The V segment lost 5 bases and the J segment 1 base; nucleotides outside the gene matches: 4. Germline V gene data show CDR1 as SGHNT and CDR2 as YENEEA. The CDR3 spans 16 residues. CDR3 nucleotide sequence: TGTGCCAGCAGCCAGACAGGGGGCCAAACTAATGAAAAACTGTTTTTT. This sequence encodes CASSQTGGQTNEKLFF. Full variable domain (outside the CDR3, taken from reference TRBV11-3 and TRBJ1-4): EAGVVQSPRYKIIEKKQPVAFWCNPISGHNTLYWYLQNLGQGPELLIRYENEEAVDDSQLPKDRFSAERLKGVDSTLKIQPAELGDSAVYLCASSQTGGQTNEKLFFGSGTQLSVL.

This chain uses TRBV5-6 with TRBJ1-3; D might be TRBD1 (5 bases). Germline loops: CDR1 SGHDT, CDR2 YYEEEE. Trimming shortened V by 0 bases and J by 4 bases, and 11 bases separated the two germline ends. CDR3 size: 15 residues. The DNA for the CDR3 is TGTGCCAGCAGCTTGGCAGGGCCGGAGGGAAACACCATATATTTT. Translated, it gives CASSLAGPEGNTIYF.

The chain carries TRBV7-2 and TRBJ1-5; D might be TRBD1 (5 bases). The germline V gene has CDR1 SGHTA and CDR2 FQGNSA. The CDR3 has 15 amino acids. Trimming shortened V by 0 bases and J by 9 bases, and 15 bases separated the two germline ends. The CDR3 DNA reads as TGTGCCAGCAGCTTAGCTCGGGGGTCCCGGGGGCCCCAGCATTTT. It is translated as CASSLARGSRGPQHF.

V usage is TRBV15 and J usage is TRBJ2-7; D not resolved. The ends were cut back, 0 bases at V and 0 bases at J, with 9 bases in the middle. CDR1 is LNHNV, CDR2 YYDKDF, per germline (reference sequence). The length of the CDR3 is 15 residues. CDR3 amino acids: CATSRDLQSSYEQYF. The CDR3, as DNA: TGTGCCACCAGCAGAGATCTTCAGAGCTCCTACGAGCAGTACTTC.

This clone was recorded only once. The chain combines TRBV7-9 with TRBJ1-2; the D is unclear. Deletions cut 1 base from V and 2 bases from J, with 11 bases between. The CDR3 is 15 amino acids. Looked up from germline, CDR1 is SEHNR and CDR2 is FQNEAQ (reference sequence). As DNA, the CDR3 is TGTGCCAGCAGCTTAGGATCCCGGAGGAACTATGGCTACACCTTC. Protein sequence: CASSLGSRRNYGYTF.

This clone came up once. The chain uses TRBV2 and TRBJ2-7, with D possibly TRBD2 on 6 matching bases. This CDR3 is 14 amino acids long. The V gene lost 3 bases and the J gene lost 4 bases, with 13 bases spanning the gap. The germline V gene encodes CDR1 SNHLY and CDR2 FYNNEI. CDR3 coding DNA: TGTGCCAGCAGTGATGCGGGACCTAAGTACGAGCAGTACTTC. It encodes CASSDAGPKYEQYF.

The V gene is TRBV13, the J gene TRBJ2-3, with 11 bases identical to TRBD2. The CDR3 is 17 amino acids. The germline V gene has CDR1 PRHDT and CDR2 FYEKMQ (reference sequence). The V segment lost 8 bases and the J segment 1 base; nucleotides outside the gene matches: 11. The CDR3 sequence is CASLARTSGPGTDTQYF. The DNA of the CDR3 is TGTGCCAGCCTGGCGAGGACTAGCGGGCCCGGCACAGATACGCAGTATTTT.

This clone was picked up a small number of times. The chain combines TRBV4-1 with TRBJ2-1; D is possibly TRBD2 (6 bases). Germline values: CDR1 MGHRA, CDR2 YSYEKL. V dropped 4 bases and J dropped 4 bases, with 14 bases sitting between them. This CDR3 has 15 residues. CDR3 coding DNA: TGCGCCAGCAGCCTTTGGACGGGGGTGTACAATGAGCAGTTCTTC. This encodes CASSLWTGVYNEQFF.

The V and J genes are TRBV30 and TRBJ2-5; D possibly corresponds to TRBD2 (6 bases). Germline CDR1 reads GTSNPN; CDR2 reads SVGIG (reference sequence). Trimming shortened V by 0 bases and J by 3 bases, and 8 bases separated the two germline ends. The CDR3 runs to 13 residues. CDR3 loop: CAWSVGGEETQYF. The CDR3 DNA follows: TGTGCCTGGAGTGTAGGAGGGGAAGAGACCCAGTACTTC.

CDR3 in amino acids: CASSVYRGGQETQYF. As DNA, the CDR3 is TGTGCCAGCAGCGTATACCGGGGAGGACAAGAGACCCAGTACTTC. The J gene is TRBJ2-5, the V gene TRBV9, with a possible D match to TRBD2 (6 bases). Trimming stripped 1 base from V and 2 bases from J, with 12 bases between. The CDR3 contains 15 residues. The germline V gene encodes CDR1 SGDLS and CDR2 YYNGEE. Full variable domain (missing parts from reference TRBV9 and TRBJ2-5): DSGVTQTPKHLITATGQRVTLRCSPRSGDLSVYWYQQSLDQGLQFLIQYYNGEERAKGNILERFSAQQFPDLHSELNLSSLELGDSALYFCASSVYRGGQETQYFGPGTRLLVL.

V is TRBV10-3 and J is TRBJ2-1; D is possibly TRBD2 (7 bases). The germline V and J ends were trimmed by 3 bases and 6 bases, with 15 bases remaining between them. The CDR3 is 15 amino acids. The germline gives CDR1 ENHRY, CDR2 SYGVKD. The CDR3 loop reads CAISDTGKRGNEQFF. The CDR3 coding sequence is TGTGCCATCAGTGATACAGGGAAGCGGGGCAATGAGCAGTTCTTC.

The CDR3 coding sequence is TGTGCCAGCAGTGACGTAGCGGCCGGGGAGCTGTTTTTT. It codes for CASSDVAAGELFF. The V gene is TRBV6-4, the J gene TRBJ2-2; TRBD2 is a possible D gene (6 bases). CDR1 is MRHNA and CDR2 is SNTAGT in the germline V gene. V lost 2 bases and J lost 6, with 7 bases in between. The length of the CDR3 is 13 residues.

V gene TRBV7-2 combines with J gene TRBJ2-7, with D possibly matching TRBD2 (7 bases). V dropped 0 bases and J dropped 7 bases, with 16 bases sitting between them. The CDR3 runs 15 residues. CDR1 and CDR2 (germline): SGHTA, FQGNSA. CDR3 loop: CASSLAGGGLGEQYF. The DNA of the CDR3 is TGTGCCAGCAGCTTAGCTGGGGGGGGCCTTGGAGAGCAGTACTTC.

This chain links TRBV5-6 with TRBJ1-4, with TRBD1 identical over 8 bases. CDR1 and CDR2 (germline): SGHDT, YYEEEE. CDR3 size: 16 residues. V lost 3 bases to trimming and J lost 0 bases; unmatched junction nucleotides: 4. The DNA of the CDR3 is TGTGCCAGCAGCTCCGGGACAGGCGCAACTAATGAAAAACTGTTTTTT. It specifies CASSSGTGATNEKLFF.

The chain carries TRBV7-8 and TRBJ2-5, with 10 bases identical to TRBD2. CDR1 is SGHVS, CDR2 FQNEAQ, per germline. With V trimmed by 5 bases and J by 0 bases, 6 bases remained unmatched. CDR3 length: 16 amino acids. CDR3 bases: TGTGCCAGCAGCCTATCGACTAGCGGGTACCAAGAGACCCAGTACTTC. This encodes CASSLSTSGYQETQYF.

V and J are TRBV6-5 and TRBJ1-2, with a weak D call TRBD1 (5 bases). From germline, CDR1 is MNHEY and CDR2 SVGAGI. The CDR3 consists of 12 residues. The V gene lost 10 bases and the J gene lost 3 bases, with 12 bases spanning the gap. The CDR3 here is CATLRQHYGYTF. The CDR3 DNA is TGTGCCACCCTGAGACAGCACTATGGCTACACCTTC.

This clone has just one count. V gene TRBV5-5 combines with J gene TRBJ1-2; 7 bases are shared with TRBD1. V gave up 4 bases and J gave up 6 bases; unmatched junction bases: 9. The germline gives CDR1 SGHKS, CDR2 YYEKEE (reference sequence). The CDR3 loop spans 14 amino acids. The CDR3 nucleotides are TGTGCCAGCAGCCTCGGGACAGTAAACAATGGCTACACCTTC. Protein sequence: CASSLGTVNNGYTF. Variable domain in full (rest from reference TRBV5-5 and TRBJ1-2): DAGVTQSPTHLIKTRGQQVTLRCSPISGHKSVSWYQQVLGQGPQFIFQYYEKEERGRGNFPDRFSARQFPNYSSELNVNALLLGDSALYLCASSLGTVNNGYTFGSGTRLTVV.

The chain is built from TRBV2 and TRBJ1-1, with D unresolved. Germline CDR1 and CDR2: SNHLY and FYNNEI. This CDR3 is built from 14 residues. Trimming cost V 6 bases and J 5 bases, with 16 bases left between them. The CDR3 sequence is CASRLPGEVTEAFF. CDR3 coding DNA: TGTGCCAGCAGGCTACCGGGAGAGGTAACTGAAGCTTTCTTT.

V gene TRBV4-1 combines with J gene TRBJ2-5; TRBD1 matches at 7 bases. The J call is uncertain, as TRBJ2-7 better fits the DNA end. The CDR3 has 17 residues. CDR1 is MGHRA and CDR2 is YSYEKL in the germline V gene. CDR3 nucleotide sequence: TGCGCCAGCAGCCAAGGTTTAATAAGGGGGCGGGTCAACGAGCAGTACTTC. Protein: CASSQGLIRGRVNEQYF.

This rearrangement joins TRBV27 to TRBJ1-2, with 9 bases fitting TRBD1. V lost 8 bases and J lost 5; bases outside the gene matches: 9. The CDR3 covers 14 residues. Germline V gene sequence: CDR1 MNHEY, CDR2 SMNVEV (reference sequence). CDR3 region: CASRRTGVSYGYTF. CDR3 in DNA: TGTGCCAGCCGACGGACAGGGGTTAGTTATGGCTACACCTTC.

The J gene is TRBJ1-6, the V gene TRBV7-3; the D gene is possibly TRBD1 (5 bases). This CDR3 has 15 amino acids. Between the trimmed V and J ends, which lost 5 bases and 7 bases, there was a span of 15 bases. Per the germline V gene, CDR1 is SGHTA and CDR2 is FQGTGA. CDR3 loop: CASSLSVGGNSPLHF. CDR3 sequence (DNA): TGTGCCAGCAGCCTCTCGGTGGGGGGAAATTCACCCCTCCACTTT.

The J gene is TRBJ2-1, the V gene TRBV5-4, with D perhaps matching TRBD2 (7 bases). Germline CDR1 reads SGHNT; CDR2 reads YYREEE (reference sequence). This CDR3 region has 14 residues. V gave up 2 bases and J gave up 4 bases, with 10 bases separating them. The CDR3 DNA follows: TGTGCCAGCAGCTTCGGGGGGCGATACAATGAGCAGTTCTTC. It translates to CASSFGGRYNEQFF.

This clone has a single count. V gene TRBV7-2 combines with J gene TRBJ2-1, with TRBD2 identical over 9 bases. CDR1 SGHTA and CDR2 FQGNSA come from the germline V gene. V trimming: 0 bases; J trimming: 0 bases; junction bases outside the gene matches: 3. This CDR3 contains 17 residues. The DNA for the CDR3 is TGTGCCAGCAGCTTAGCGTTAGCGGGGGTCTCCTACAATGAGCAGTTCTTC. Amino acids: CASSLALAGVSYNEQFF.

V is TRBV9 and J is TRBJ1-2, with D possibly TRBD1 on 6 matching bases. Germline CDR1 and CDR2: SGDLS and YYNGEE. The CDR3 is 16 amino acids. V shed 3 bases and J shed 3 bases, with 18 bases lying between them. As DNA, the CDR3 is TGTGCCAGCAGCGCCTACCTCAGGGGCAAGGACTATGGCTACACCTTC. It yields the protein CASSAYLRGKDYGYTF.

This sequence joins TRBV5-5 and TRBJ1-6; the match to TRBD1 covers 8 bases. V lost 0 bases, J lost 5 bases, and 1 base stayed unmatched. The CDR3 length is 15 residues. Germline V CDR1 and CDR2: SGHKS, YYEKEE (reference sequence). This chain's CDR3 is CASSLDRGNNSPLHF. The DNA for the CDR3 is TGTGCCAGCAGCTTGGACAGGGGGAATAATTCACCCCTCCACTTT.

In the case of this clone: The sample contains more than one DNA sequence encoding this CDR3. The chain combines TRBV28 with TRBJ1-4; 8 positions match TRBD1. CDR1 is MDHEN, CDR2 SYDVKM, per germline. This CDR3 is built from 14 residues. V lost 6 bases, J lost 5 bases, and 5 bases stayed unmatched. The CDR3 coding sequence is TGTGCCAGCAGGGGGGGACAGGAGAATGAAAAACTGTTTTTT. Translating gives CASRGGQENEKLFF.